The present entry profiles one T cell receptor beta chain with its context. Its antigen is unknown. Using immunoSEQ multiplex PCR, the repertoire was profiled, and TCRdb retains in-frame clones only, with some absent. Counted here are approximately 93,000 clones, roughly 93% occurring once; the ten biggest clones make up 0.46%. This CDR3 has 14 residues. The germline V gene encodes CDR1 SNHLY and CDR2 FYNNEI. V gave up 6 bases and J gave up 4 bases; unmatched junction bases: 6. These data originate in a study of Tregs in tolerant kidney transplant recipients. Findings and limits, study-wide: Expanding Tregs on activated donor B cells appeared to best identify donor-specific TCRbeta clones. Validation in larger populations is needed because few patients were studied.

Sequenced material: CD4+ T cells from blood, taken before the transplant. The chain is built from TRBV2 and TRBJ2-7; 10 nucleotides align to TRBD1. This clonotype was sampled from a human donor who received a combined kidney and bone marrow transplant. The CDR3 region is CASRLDRGAYEQYF. The CDR3 DNA follows: TGTGCCAGCAGGCTGGACAGGGGGGCTTACGAGCAGTACTTC.